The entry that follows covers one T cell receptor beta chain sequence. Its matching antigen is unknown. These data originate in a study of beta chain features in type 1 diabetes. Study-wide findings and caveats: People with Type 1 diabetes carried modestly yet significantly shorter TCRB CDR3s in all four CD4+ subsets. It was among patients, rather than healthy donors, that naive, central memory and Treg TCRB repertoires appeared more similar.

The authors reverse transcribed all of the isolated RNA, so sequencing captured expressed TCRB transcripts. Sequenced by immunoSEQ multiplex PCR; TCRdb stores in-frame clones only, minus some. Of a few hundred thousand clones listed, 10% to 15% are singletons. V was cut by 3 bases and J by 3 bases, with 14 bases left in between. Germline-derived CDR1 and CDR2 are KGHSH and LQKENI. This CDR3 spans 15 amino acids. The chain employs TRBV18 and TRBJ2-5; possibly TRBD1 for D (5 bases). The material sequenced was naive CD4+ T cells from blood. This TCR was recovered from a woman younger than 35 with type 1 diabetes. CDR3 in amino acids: CASSPSSDSKETQYF. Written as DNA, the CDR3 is TGTGCCAGCTCACCCTCCTCAGACAGCAAAGAGACCCAGTACTTC. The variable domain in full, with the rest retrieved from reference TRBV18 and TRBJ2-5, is NAGVMQNPRHLVRRRGQEARLRCSPMKGHSHVYWYRQLPEEGLKFMVYLQKENIIDESGMPKERFSAEFPKEGPSILRIQQVVRGDSAAYFCASSPSSDSKETQYFGPGTRLLVL.